This passage covers 3 T cell receptor beta chains from one sample sequenced in a study of OX40 agonist ivuxolimab in advanced cancers. The library was built by means of the immunoSEQ multiplex PCR assay. TCRdb took over this immuneACCESS table, retaining in-frame rearrangements with V and J assigned. Such tables are incomplete; in checked studies, under half of the missing clones stem from an unresolved V gene, and the remainder is unexplained. This sample holds fewer than 85,000 clones; under 85% were observed only once. Roughly 0.48% of the sample comes from the top ten. The source was CD4+ or CD8+ T cells sorted from blood, collected in a trial of the OX40 agonist ivuxolimab. All receptors come from an adult with an advanced solid tumor such as melanoma, head and neck, liver or kidney cancer.

The chain employs TRBV6-1 and TRBJ1-1; D may be TRBD1 (5 bases). Germline lookup yields CDR1 MNHNS and CDR2 SASEGT. CDR3 length: 13 amino acids. Trimming left V 6 bases short and J 6 bases short, with 14 bases between. CDR3 amino acids: CASSQGVLSEAFF. CDR3 coding DNA: TGTGCCAGCAGCCAGGGAGTGTTATCTGAAGCTTTCTTT.

The chain uses TRBV18 and TRBJ2-2; TRBD2 agrees at 8 bases. Germline V gene data show CDR1 as KGHSH and CDR2 as LQKENI. This CDR3 contains 18 residues. Trimming removed 3 bases from V and 5 bases from J; junction bases left unmatched: 14. CDR3 protein: CASSPGQRERSRTGELFF. The CDR3 coding sequence is TGTGCCAGCTCACCTGGTCAGCGGGAGCGATCGAGGACCGGGGAGCTGTTTTTT.

The CDR3 here is CASSLVRGGHTQYF. The CDR3 nucleotides are TGTGCCAGCAGCTTAGTCAGGGGAGGGCATACGCAGTATTTT. This chain uses TRBV7-6 with TRBJ2-3, with D maybe TRBD2 (7 bases). The germline V gene encodes CDR1 SGHVS and CDR2 FNYEAQ. The CDR3 covers 14 residues. V lost 1 base, J lost 7 bases, and 12 bases lay in between.